This is a list of T cell receptor beta chains from one sample in a study of CD8 T cells in Susac syndrome. TCRdb analysed the immunoSEQ multiplex PCR reads with MiXCR anew, one entry per CDR3 protein. The sample shows 180,000 or so distinct CDR3 sequences, nearly 95% of them seen only once. The specimen sequenced was CD4+ T cells from PBMCs. The source is a human donor with multiple sclerosis. Both conserved end residues are part of each CDR3. A D gene is named only where the DNA matches it firmly. Expanded clones are given a class, and other clones once, few, many or no size at all.

TRBJ2-1 TRBV29-1 NA TRBD2 CSVEEGRGAAYNEQFF TGCAGCGTTGAAGAGGGGCGGGGGGCGGCCTACAATGAGCAGTTCTTC
TRBJ1-4 TRBV4-1 NA TRBD1 CASSQEPSGGVREKLFF TGCGCCAGCAGCCAAGAACCCTCAGGGGGAGTTAGGGAAAAACTGTTTTTT
TRBJ1-4 TRBV20-1 NA NA CSVTGSMEKLFF TGCAGTGTAACAGGGTCCATGGAAAAACTGTTTTTT
TRBJ2-2 TRBV27 NA NA CASSLYPNTGELFF TGTGCCAGCAGTTTATACCCGAACACCGGGGAGCTGTTTTTT
TRBJ2-7 TRBV18 NA NA CASSQGRGVDYEQYF TGTGCCAGCTCGCAGGGGCGAGGAGTGGACTACGAGCAGTACTTC
TRBJ1-1 TRBV12-3/TRBV12-4 NA NA CASSFLNTEAFF TGTGCCAGCAGTTTCTTGAACACTGAAGCTTTCTTT
TRBJ2-5 TRBV20-1 NA NA CSATEPGPYQETQYF TGCAGTGCTACTGAACCGGGACCCTACCAAGAGACCCAGTACTTC
TRBJ2-5 TRBV9 few NA CASSLEGGETQYF TGTGCCAGCAGCCTAGAGGGAGGAGAGACCCAGTACTTC
TRBJ2-7 TRBV10-3 NA TRBD2 CAISGTGGPYEQYF TGTGCCATCAGTGGGACGGGAGGGCCCTACGAGCAGTACTTC
TRBJ2-1 TRBV29-1 NA TRBD2 CSSQAGVSYNEQFF TGCAGCTCTCAAGCGGGAGTGTCCTACAATGAGCAGTTCTTC
TRBJ2-7 TRBV2 NA NA CASMLDSGSYEQYF TGTGCCAGCATGCTAGATAGCGGCTCCTACGAGCAGTACTTC
TRBJ1-2 TRBV3-1 NA NA CASSQGFWDPRGRGYTF TGTGCCAGCAGCCAAGGTTTCTGGGACCCCCGGGGTCGTGGCTACACCTTC
TRBJ2-3 TRBV12-3/TRBV12-4 few NA CASSLAGAVTDTQYF TGTGCCAGCAGTCTTGCGGGGGCCGTCACAGATACGCAGTATTTT
TRBJ2-3 TRBV3-1 NA NA CASSSQNADTQYF TGTGCCAGCAGCTCCCAGAATGCAGATACGCAGTATTTT
TRBJ2-3 TRBV11-2 NA NA CASSSRSTSTDTQYF TGTGCCAGCAGCTCGAGATCCACTAGCACAGATACGCAGTATTTT
TRBJ1-4 TRBV18 NA NA CASATSPSEVANEKLFF TGTGCCAGCGCTACAAGCCCTTCCGAAGTTGCTAATGAAAAACTGTTTTTT
TRBJ1-1 TRBV5-1 NA NA CASSLVTGVPEAFF TGCGCCAGCAGCTTGGTTACGGGGGTACCTGAAGCTTTCTTT
TRBJ1-5 TRBV6-6 NA TRBD1 CASSLQGTSNQPQHF TGTGCCAGCAGTCTACAGGGGACTAGCAATCAGCCCCAGCATTTT
TRBJ1-6 TRBV12-3/TRBV12-4 NA NA CASSLFGRGNSPLHF TGTGCCAGCAGTTTATTCGGTAGGGGAAATTCACCCCTCCACTTT
TRBJ1-6 TRBV3-1 NA NA CASSQVGDSPLHF TGTGCCAGCAGCCAGGTAGGGGATTCACCCCTCCACTTT
TRBJ1-5 TRBV20-1 NA NA CSARRSNQPQHF TGCAGTGCTAGGCGGAGCAATCAGCCCCAGCATTTT
TRBJ2-2 TRBV2 once NA CASSGQSTNTGELFF TGTGCCAGCAGTGGACAGTCAACGAACACCGGGGAGCTGTTTTTT
TRBJ2-3 TRBV20-1 NA NA CSASGSADTQYF TGCAGTGCTAGCGGGAGTGCAGATACGCAGTATTTT